This T cell receptor beta chain came from a study of Ad26.COV2.S vaccination and SARS-CoV-2 variants. Overall study context: Ad26.COV2.S, an intramuscular injection, was given once or twice 56 days apart.

Produced via immunoSEQ multiplex PCR; TCRdb's table is partial and in-frame only. In the table there are about 320,000 clones, 70% to 90% of which are singletons. Study results and limitations: Vaccinated individuals (as opposed to placebo recipients) had higher spike-specific TCR breadth. Analyses of TCR breadth and depth may have underestimated total T cell responses. Similar non-spike TCR breadth was seen in vaccine and placebo recipients.

As concerns this clone: Its specificity is unknown.

Treatment given: some 19 received Ad26.COV2.S at low or high dose, single or two shots; 5 received placebo; per-sample allocation not given. Samples were taken on day 63 after the first vaccine or placebo injection. The sample here was peripheral blood, taken in a trial of Ad26.COV2.S vaccine versus placebo. This sequence was found in a person aged 18-65 years who received the Ad26.COV2.S COVID-19 vaccine or a placebo.

Here the CDR3 DNA reads TGCGCCAGCAGCCAAGATCAGCAAGGCCAGCCCCAGCATTTT. Its translation: CASSQDQQGQPQHF. The chain links TRBV4-3 to TRBJ1-5; D ambiguous. V shed 0 bases and J shed 7 bases, with 10 bases lying between them. The CDR3 runs to 14 residues. Germline V lookup: CDR1 LGHNA, CDR2 YSLEER.